A selection of T cell receptor beta chains follows, all from one sample in a study of cytomegalovirus exposure and HLA in healthy donors. This table comes from immunoSEQ multiplex PCR, and its TCRdb copy is limited to in-frame clones, with some not included. This sample carries 150,000 to 200,000 clones, roughly 60% of them seen once, and the ten largest clones take 2.5% to 3%. The sample taken for sequencing was PBMCs. Receptors originate from a man aged 35-49 years in good health and CMV-seronegative. Each CDR3 is given with its conserved first and last residue. The D gene is left open where the match is weak. Part of the rows lack a size; the others show once, few, many or a class for expanded clones.

J gene,D gene,clone size,V gene,CDR3 DNA,CDR3 protein
TRBJ2-3,TRBD1,NA,TRBV5-6,TGTGCCAGCAGGAGAAGGAGAGACAGGGCGACAGATACGCAGTATTTT,CASRRRRDRATDTQYF
TRBJ1-4,TRBD1,few,TRBV5-1,TGCGCCAGCAACCCCACAGGGGAGAATGAAAAACTGTTTTTT,CASNPTGENEKLFF
TRBJ2-7,TRBD2,NA,TRBV5-1,TGCGCCAGCAGCTCCCCCGGGGGGGCTTACGAGCAGTACTTC,CASSSPGGAYEQYF
TRBJ2-3,NA,NA,TRBV27,TGTGCCAGCAGTTCTTATCGGGGCGGGGGCACAGATACGCAGTATTTT,CASSSYRGGGTDTQYF
TRBJ2-1,TRBD1,NA,TRBV9,TGTGCCAGCAGCGCCCGGGACAGGGACGTGTCGGAGCAGTTCTTC,CASSARDRDVSEQFF
TRBJ2-7,TRBD1,NA,TRBV14,TGTGCCAGCAGCCCGGGACAGCTTGGCTACGAGCAGTACTTC,CASSPGQLGYEQYF
TRBJ2-3,NA,once,TRBV19,TGTGCCAGTAGTAGATTCACAGGGAAGAGCACAGATACGCAGTATTTT,CASSRFTGKSTDTQYF
TRBJ2-7,TRBD2,NA,TRBV5-6,TGTGCCAGCAGCACCGCAGCGGGAAGGATCCACGAGCAGTACTTC,CASSTAAGRIHEQYF
TRBJ2-5,TRBD2,NA,TRBV7-9,TGTGCCAGCAGCCCGGGGGGTGGCGGGAGGACTCAAGAGACCCAGTACTTC,CASSPGGGGRTQETQYF
TRBJ2-1,NA,NA,TRBV5-4,TGTGCCAGCAGCACTTACAATGAGCAGTTCTTC,CASSTYNEQFF
TRBJ2-7,TRBD2,NA,TRBV7-2,TGTGCCAGCAGCTTGGGGACTAGCGGGAGTATTTACGAGCAGTACTTC,CASSLGTSGSIYEQYF
TRBJ2-1,NA,few,TRBV6-6,TGTGCCAGCAGTTACCGAGGGAATGAGCAGTTCTTC,CASSYRGNEQFF
TRBJ2-7,TRBD1,NA,TRBV15,TGTGCCTCCGGGACAGGGATCGCCTACGAGCAGTACTTC,CASGTGIAYEQYF
TRBJ1-1,NA,NA,TRBV5-4,TGTGCCAGCAGCTTCGTCTCGGGCAGGGGAATAGTGGAAGCTTTCTTT,CASSFVSGRGIVEAFF
TRBJ2-1,NA,NA,TRBV11-2,TGTGCCAGCAGCTTAGACAGGGGATACAATGAGCAGTTCTTC,CASSLDRGYNEQFF
TRBJ2-1,NA,few,TRBV27,TGTGCCAGCAGCTCGGGGGTAGCGGCCCCAGGCTCCTACAATGAGCAGTTCTTC,CASSSGVAAPGSYNEQFF
TRBJ2-7,TRBD1,NA,TRBV7-2,TGTGCCAGCAGCCTAGACAGGGTAGGGGAGCAGTACTTC,CASSLDRVGEQYF
TRBJ2-1,NA,NA,TRBV6-5,TGTGCCAGCAGACGTGTAGGGGGCTACAATGAGCAGTTCTTC,CASRRVGGYNEQFF
TRBJ2-7,NA,NA,TRBV6-5,TGTGCCAGCAGTTACTCTACGTCGGTCGCCTACGAGCAGTACTTC,CASSYSTSVAYEQYF
TRBJ2-1,TRBD1,once,TRBV2,TGTGCCAGCAGCCGAGGGACAGGGAGTTCTGAGCAGTTCTTC,CASSRGTGSSEQFF
TRBJ2-1,NA,few,TRBV7-3,TGTGCCAGCAGCTTAGACGGACTACAATACAATGAGCAGTTCTTC,CASSLDGLQYNEQFF
TRBJ2-1,TRBD1,NA,TRBV6-1,TGTGCCAGCACTCCCGGGGACAGGGGACACAATGAGCAGTTCTTC,CASTPGDRGHNEQFF
TRBJ2-1,TRBD2,NA,TRBV5-1,TGCGCCAGCAGCTTCCTAGCGGCCCACAATGAGCAGTTCTTC,CASSFLAAHNEQFF
TRBJ1-2,NA,NA,TRBV7-6,TGTGCCAGCAGCTTAGGGGCCGAAGCTAACTATGGCTACACCTTC,CASSLGAEANYGYTF
TRBJ1-5,TRBD1,NA,TRBV18,TGTGCCAGCCGACAGGGAGGAGATCAGCCCCAGCATTTT,CASRQGGDQPQHF
TRBJ2-7,NA,NA,TRBV10-3,TGTGCCATCGCTTTTCAGGGGGAGCAGTACTTC,CAIAFQGEQYF
TRBJ2-1,NA,NA,TRBV6-5,TGTGCCAGCAGTTACCTCGTGAGCTCCTACAATGAGCAGTTCTTC,CASSYLVSSYNEQFF
TRBJ2-7,NA,few,TRBV25-1,TGTGCCAGCGGGAGGGGGTACGAGCAGTACTTC,CASGRGYEQYF
TRBJ2-2,TRBD1,once,TRBV7-7,TGTGCTAGCAGCAACACGGGACAGGGGAACACCGGGGAGCTGTTTTTT,CASSNTGQGNTGELFF
TRBJ1-1,NA,NA,TRBV18,TGTGCCAGCTCACCACCGTGGGGAGGCACTGAAGCTTTCTTT,CASSPPWGGTEAFF
TRBJ1-6,NA,once,TRBV5-1,TGCGCCAGCAGCTTGGCATCAGGGCGGAATTCACCCCTCCACTTT,CASSLASGRNSPLHF
TRBJ1-5,NA,NA,TRBV19,TGTGCCAGTAGGCCGTCCGGAGGTAGCAATCAGCCCCAGCATTTT,CASRPSGGSNQPQHF
TRBJ2-2,TRBD1,NA,TRBV28,TGTGCCAGCAGTTTACCCCGGACAGGGAACACCGGGGAGCTGTTTTTT,CASSLPRTGNTGELFF
TRBJ1-1,NA,NA,TRBV15,TGTGCCACCAGCGAAGACAGGCGGACTGAAGCTTTCTTT,CATSEDRRTEAFF
TRBJ2-2,NA,NA,TRBV2,TGTGCCAGCAGTATTAAAGAGGGTCATACCGGGGAGCTGTTTTTT,CASSIKEGHTGELFF
TRBJ2-7,NA,NA,TRBV5-1,TGCGCCAGCAGCTTGCCCAGGGTCTACGAGCAGTACTTC,CASSLPRVYEQYF
TRBJ1-4,NA,few,TRBV28,TGTGCCAGCGAGGTCAGGGGCAGTGAAAAACTGTTTTTT,CASEVRGSEKLFF